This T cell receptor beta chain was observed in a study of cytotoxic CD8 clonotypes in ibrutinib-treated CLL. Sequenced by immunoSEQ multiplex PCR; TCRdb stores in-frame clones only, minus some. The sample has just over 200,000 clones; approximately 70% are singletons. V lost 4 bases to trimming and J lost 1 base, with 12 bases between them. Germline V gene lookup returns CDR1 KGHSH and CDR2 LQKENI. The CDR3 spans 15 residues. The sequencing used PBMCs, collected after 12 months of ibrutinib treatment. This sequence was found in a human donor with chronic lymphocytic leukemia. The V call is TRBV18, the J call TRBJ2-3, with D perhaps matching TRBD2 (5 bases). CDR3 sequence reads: CASSRVNGGTDTQYF. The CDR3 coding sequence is TGTGCCAGCTCACGCGTTAACGGGGGCACAGATACGCAGTATTTT.